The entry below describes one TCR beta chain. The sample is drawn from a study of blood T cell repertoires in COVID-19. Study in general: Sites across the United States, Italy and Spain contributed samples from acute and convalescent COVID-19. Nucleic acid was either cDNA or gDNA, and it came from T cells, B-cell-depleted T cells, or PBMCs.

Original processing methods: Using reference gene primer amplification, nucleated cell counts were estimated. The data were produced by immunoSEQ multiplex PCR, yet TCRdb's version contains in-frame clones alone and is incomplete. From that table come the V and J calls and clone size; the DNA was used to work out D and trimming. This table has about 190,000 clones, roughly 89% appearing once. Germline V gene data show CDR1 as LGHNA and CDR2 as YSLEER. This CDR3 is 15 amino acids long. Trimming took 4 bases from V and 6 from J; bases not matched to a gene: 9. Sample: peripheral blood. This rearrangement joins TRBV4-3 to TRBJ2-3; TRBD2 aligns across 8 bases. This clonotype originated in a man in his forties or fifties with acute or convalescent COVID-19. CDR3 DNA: TGCGCCAGCAGCCTCTCCGGGGGGGCCGAGGATACGCAGTATTTT. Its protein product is CASSLSGGAEDTQYF.